This entry concerns a single T cell receptor beta chain. No antigen is known for it. The germline CDR1 and CDR2 sequences are SGHVS and FNYEAQ. This CDR3 spans 15 amino acids. The trim removed 1 base at V and 7 bases at J, leaving 10 bases unmatched. The source of the sample is a study of blood T cells in healthy people across ages. Study-wide context: Researchers report that template switching captured about one barcoded beta molecule per two T cells.

Study results and limitations: TCR beta diversity per million T cells fell roughly linearly with age.

Next came a second PCR, run for about 7 to 12 cycles, which used a sample-barcoded 5' primer along with a J-beta primer mix. MiXCR was run by TCRdb on the 5' RACE reads, yielding one entry per CDR3 protein. Of about 1,400,000 distinct CDR3 sequences listed, around 59% are singletons. Isolation per sample recovered at least 6 million PBMCs. Material: blood. The source is a man aged 18 to 35 in good health. The chain recombines TRBV7-6 with TRBJ2-7, with 7 bases aligning to TRBD2. CDR3 amino acids: CASSLDGGRAQEQYF. DNA for the CDR3: TGTGCCAGCAGCTTAGACGGTGGGAGGGCCCAAGAGCAGTACTTC.